This entry lists 22 T cell receptor beta chains sequenced from one sample in a study of T cells expressing NK-cell markers. TCRdb re-called the 5' RACE reads and catalogs CDR3 proteins one per entry, DNA excluded. The sample has some 140,000 distinct CDR3 sequences, and its top ten clones hold less than 40%. What was sequenced was blood T cells: a sorted CD56 or NKG2C T cell subset, CD4+ or CD8+ T cells, or bulk PBMC T cells (not recorded which). These receptors were obtained from a woman aged 45-59 years in good health.

The chain uses TRBV4-2 and TRBJ2-7. The germline gives CDR1 LGHNA, CDR2 YNFKEQ. The CDR3 is 13 amino acids. CDR3 sequence: CASSQALWYEQYF.

This chain uses TRBV18 with TRBJ2-2; the D gene TCRdb calls, TRBD1, cannot be checked with no DNA. Germline-derived CDR1 and CDR2 are KGHSH and LQKENI. The CDR3 length is 17 residues. CDR3 sequence: CASSPPAGTGYTGELFF.

The CDR3 region is CASSMGSQAFYEQYF. The chain couples TRBV19 to TRBJ2-7. Per germline, CDR1 LNHDA and CDR2 SQIVND (reference sequence). CDR3 length equals 15 residues.

J is TRBJ2-3 and V is TRBV24-1; TCRdb's D gene call, TRBD2, goes unchecked for lack of DNA. CDR3 size: 15 residues. Germline V gene sequence: CDR1 KGHDR, CDR2 SFDVKD. CDR3: CATSASSGSSDTQYF.

V and J are TRBV7-9 and TRBJ2-3; TCRdb proposes TRBD2, but this gene call is untestable without DNA. The CDR3 has 14 residues. CDR1 SEHNR and CDR2 FQNEAQ come from the germline V gene (reference sequence). Here the CDR3 reads CASSLKTNTDTQYF.

The chain is built from TRBV20-1 and TRBJ1-5; no DNA is available, so the TRBD1 call from TCRdb remains unchecked. The CDR3 totals 12 residues. The germline V gene has CDR1 DFQATT and CDR2 SNEGSKA (reference sequence). The CDR3 sequence is CSAVTGNQPQHF.

This rearrangement joins TRBV20-1 to TRBJ1-2. From germline, CDR1 is DFQATT and CDR2 SNEGSKA (reference sequence). The CDR3 loop spans 11 amino acids. The CDR3 loop reads CSASSSQGYTF.

The CDR3 loop is CASSPDGPWNEQFF. V is TRBV27 and J is TRBJ2-1; lacking DNA, the TRBD2 call made by TCRdb goes unchecked. Germline CDR1 reads MNHEY; CDR2 reads SMNVEV (reference sequence). There are 14 residues in the CDR3.

The V gene is TRBV2, the J gene TRBJ1-2. CDR1 and CDR2 from the germline V gene are SNHLY and FYNNEI. CDR3 length: 14 amino acids. The CDR3 loop is CACLRPDDIYGYTF.

The chain employs TRBV14 and TRBJ2-1; lacking DNA, the TRBD2 call made by TCRdb goes unchecked. The CDR3 sequence is 17 residues long. The V gene's germline CDR1 is SGHDN and CDR2 FVKESK. CDR3 protein: CASSPLTSGRDDNEQFF.

The chain links TRBV7-7 to TRBJ2-1. The CDR3 spans 15 residues. CDR1 is SSHAT, CDR2 FNYEAQ, per germline (reference sequence). This chain's CDR3 is CASSLGMSSYNEQFF.

The CDR3 sequence is CSTRGPQELQYF. The chain employs TRBV29-1 and TRBJ2-4; the D call of TRBD1 rests on TCRdb alone, since no DNA is present to check it. From germline, CDR1 is SQVTM and CDR2 ANQGSEA. CDR3 length: 12 residues.

The chain links TRBV30 to TRBJ2-3; TCRdb's D call, TRBD1, is unchecked because there is no DNA. Germline values: CDR1 GTSNPN, CDR2 SVGIG (reference sequence). The CDR3 consists of 14 residues. The CDR3 region is CAWSPGIGTDTQYF.

The chain is built from TRBV4-2 and TRBJ2-3; checking the TCRdb D call of TRBD1 is not possible without DNA. CDR3 length: 18 amino acids. The germline V gene has CDR1 LGHNA and CDR2 YNFKEQ. The CDR3 loop reads CASSQVWPGQGTADTQYF.

This chain joins TRBV6-6 and TRBJ2-2; TCRdb's assignment of TRBD1 cannot be checked, as there is no DNA. This CDR3 comprises 21 residues. Per germline, CDR1 MNHNY and CDR2 SVGAGI (reference sequence). The CDR3 loop is CASSSISPEHRTGFFSGELFF.

V and J are TRBV10-1 and TRBJ2-3; without DNA, the TCRdb call of TRBD2 cannot be checked. This CDR3 spans 14 amino acids. In germline, CDR1 is WNHNN, CDR2 SYGVQD (reference sequence). The CDR3 loop is CASSEPGSQDTQYF.

This chain joins TRBV23-1 and TRBJ2-6; there is no DNA to check the TCRdb D call of TRBD1. TRBV23-1 belongs to the ORF category, with a function that is uncertain. The CDR3 has 20 residues. CDR3: CASSQSWTGTSVAGANVLTF.

The chain combines TRBV20-1 with TRBJ1-4. Germline CDR1 is DFQATT and CDR2 is SNEGSKA (reference sequence). The CDR3 has 14 amino acids. CDR3 in amino acids: CSARVFATNEKLFF.

The chain is built from TRBV12-3 or TRBV12-4 and TRBJ1-1; TCRdb reports TRBD1, a call that lacks DNA to check it against. CDR3 size: 16 residues. CDR3: CASSAGLEGVNTEAFF.

The rearrangement joins TRBV10-3 to TRBJ1-6; TCRdb names TRBD1, which stays unverified in the absence of DNA. The V gene's germline CDR1 is ENHRY and CDR2 SYGVKD. This CDR3 region has 14 residues. The CDR3: CAISLRDRRSPLHF.

This sequence joins TRBV10-3 and TRBJ1-5; TCRdb outputs TRBD1, but without DNA this stays unchecked. This CDR3 is 16 amino acids long. CDR1 ENHRY and CDR2 SYGVKD come from the germline V gene. The CDR3 region is CAISVYGGLGNQPQHF.

The chain is built from TRBV12-3 or TRBV12-4 and TRBJ2-5. This CDR3 spans 12 amino acids. CDR3 sequence reads: CASSSKPETQYF.